The rows below give T cell receptor beta chains drawn from one sample of a study of patients and donors after allogeneic stem cell transplantation. TCRdb ran MiXCR on the RT-PCR reads and lists one entry per CDR3 protein. The table records approximately 220,000 distinct CDR3 sequences, around 41% of them present only once. The sequenced material came from blood, either unsorted or a sorted T cell fraction (not recorded which). The receptor source for this set is a human donor who was either an allogeneic HSCT recipient or a stem cell or donor lymphocyte infusion donor (not recorded which). It is not recorded whose cells these are; they may come from a transplant donor. Both conserved end residues are part of each CDR3. A D gene is named only where the DNA matches it firmly. Clone size is stated in some rows and not others, as once, few, many or a class when expanded.

abundance,d_gene,j_gene,v_gene,CDR3aa,CDR3nt
few,.,TRBJ1-1,TRBV3-1,CASSQMGGTGAFF,TGTGCCAGCAGCCAGATGGGGGGCACGGGAGCTTTCTTT
few,.,TRBJ1-2,TRBV11-2,CASSRTVGGYGYTF,TGTGCCAGCAGCCGGACAGTTGGGGGTTATGGCTACACCTTC
.,TRBD1,TRBJ2-3,TRBV2,CATKQGARTDTQYF,TGTGCCACCAAACAGGGGGCGCGCACAGATACGCAGTATTTT
.,.,TRBJ1-2,TRBV5-1,CASSLALAPGGYTF,TGCGCCAGCAGCTTGGCCTTGGCCCCGGGAGGCTACACCTTC
few,TRBD2,TRBJ2-1,TRBV5-1,CASSGTTSPNEQFF,TGCGCCAGCAGCGGGACTACTTCCCCCAATGAGCAGTTCTTC
.,.,TRBJ2-2,TRBV4-3,CASSQARTAPGELFF,TGCGCCAGCAGCCAAGCCCGGACAGCTCCCGGGGAGCTGTTTTTT
.,TRBD1,TRBJ1-2,TRBV20-1,CSARRGQLNYGYTF,TGCAGTGCTCGAAGGGGACAGTTAAACTATGGCTACACCTTC
.,.,TRBJ2-6,TRBV5-1,CASSFLVNSGANVLTF,TGCGCCAGCAGCTTTTTAGTGAACTCTGGGGCCAACGTCCTGACTTTC
.,.,TRBJ1-2,TRBV27,CAGSPRSGRLEFYGYTF,TGTGCCGGCAGTCCCCGGTCAGGGCGTTTAGAGTTCTATGGCTACACCTTC
.,.,TRBJ1-1,TRBV5-1,CASSLDGANTEAFF,TGCGCCAGCAGCCTGGACGGAGCTAACACTGAAGCTTTCTTT
.,TRBD1,TRBJ2-3,TRBV7-9,CASSSGQGDSDTQYF,TGTGCCAGCAGCTCCGGACAGGGGGATTCAGATACGCAGTATTTT
few,TRBD1,TRBJ1-2,TRBV5-6,CASSRGTASFIF,TGTGCCAGCAGCCGAGGGACAGCCAGTTTTATCTTC
.,.,TRBJ2-5,TRBV6-5,CASSIGEFQETQYF,TGTGCCAGCAGCATTGGAGAGTTCCAAGAGACCCAGTACTTC
.,TRBD1,TRBJ2-3,TRBV12-3/TRBV12-4,CASTQGVGQGRTDTQYF,TGTGCCAGCACGCAGGGGGTCGGACAGGGCCGCACAGATACGCAGTATTTT
few,.,TRBJ1-2,TRBV20-1,CSAKGVANYGYTF,TGCAGTGCTAAAGGGGTAGCTAACTATGGCTACACCTTC
.,TRBD1,TRBJ1-4,TRBV5-1,CASSQGQGRSGKLFF,TGCGCCAGCAGCCAAGGACAGGGGCGGTCTGGAAAACTGTTTTTT
.,.,TRBJ1-2,TRBV3-1,CASSQDGPYGYTF,TGTGCCAGCAGCCAAGATGGCCCATATGGCTACACCTTC
.,TRBD1,TRBJ1-6,TRBV25-1,CASSHDRGLDNSPLHF,TGTGCCAGCAGCCACGACAGGGGGCTTGATAATTCACCCCTCCACTTT
.,.,TRBJ2-1,TRBV5-1,CASSGPGESSYNEQFF,TGCGCCAGCAGCGGACCAGGGGAAAGCTCCTACAATGAGCAGTTCTTC
once,.,TRBJ2-3,TRBV10-3,CAISERGPPTDTQYF,TGTGCCATCAGTGAGCGGGGACCCCCCACAGATACGCAGTATTTT
.,.,TRBJ1-5,TRBV28,CASSFWGEGNQPQHF,TGTGCCAGCAGTTTCTGGGGCGAAGGCAATCAGCCCCAGCATTTT
.,.,TRBJ2-5,TRBV3-1,CASSQEEVSVETQYF,TGTGCCAGCAGCCAAGAAGAGGTATCGGTAGAGACCCAGTACTTC
.,.,TRBJ1-1,TRBV11-2,CASSRTYGTSEAFF,TGTGCCAGCAGCCGAACCTATGGGACGTCTGAAGCTTTCTTT
.,TRBD2,TRBJ2-7,TRBV4-1,CASSQDAGLASDYEQYF,TGCGCCAGCAGCCAAGATGCGGGACTAGCGAGCGATTACGAGCAGTACTTC
.,TRBD2,TRBJ2-3,TRBV2,CASSEGTSGESTDTQYF,TGTGCCAGCAGTGAGGGGACTAGCGGGGAGAGCACAGATACGCAGTATTTT
.,.,TRBJ1-1,TRBV29-1,CSVGFMNTEAFF,TGCAGCGTTGGTTTTATGAACACTGAAGCTTTCTTT
.,.,TRBJ1-2,TRBV29-1,CSVERLDRNYGYTF,TGCAGCGTTGAACGGCTGGACAGAAACTATGGCTACACCTTC
.,TRBD1,TRBJ2-7,TRBV20-1,CSAPGTVTYEQYF,TGCAGTGCTCCCGGGACAGTTACCTACGAGCAGTACTTC
.,TRBD1,TRBJ1-1,TRBV10-3,CAIRDRGWTEAFF,TGTGCCATTCGAGACAGGGGTTGGACTGAAGCTTTCTTT
.,.,TRBJ2-7,TRBV4-3,CASSQDGGGSSYEQYF,TGCGCCAGCAGCCAAGATGGAGGGGGGAGCTCCTACGAGCAGTACTTC
.,.,TRBJ2-1,TRBV2,CASRTPLGVGYNEQFF,TGTGCCAGCAGAACGCCCCTAGGGGTCGGGTACAATGAGCAGTTCTTC
few,.,TRBJ1-5,TRBV20-1,CSARGSERGLYSNQPQHF,TGCAGTGCTAGAGGGTCGGAAAGGGGACTATATAGCAATCAGCCCCAGCATTTT
.,.,TRBJ1-1,TRBV12-3/TRBV12-4,CASTHEENTEAFF,TGTGCCAGCACCCACGAGGAGAACACTGAAGCTTTCTTT
.,TRBD1,TRBJ2-7,TRBV29-1,CSVVGTGIINEQYF,TGCAGCGTTGTTGGGACAGGGATAATCAACGAGCAGTACTTC
few,.,TRBJ1-5,TRBV6-1,CASSEIRGAGNQPQHF,TGTGCCAGCAGTGAAATTCGGGGGGCGGGCAATCAGCCCCAGCATTTT
.,.,TRBJ1-2,TRBV9,CASSGLLGGANYGYTF,TGTGCCAGCAGCGGCCTACTAGGGGGTGCTAACTATGGCTACACCTTC
.,.,TRBJ1-1,TRBV6-2/TRBV6-3,CASTYPSPEAFF,TGTGCCAGCACCTACCCAAGCCCGGAAGCTTTCTTT
.,.,TRBJ2-1,TRBV12-3/TRBV12-4,CASSFPGTRHNEQFF,TGTGCCAGCAGTTTCCCCGGGACCCGGCACAATGAGCAGTTCTTC
.,.,TRBJ1-1,TRBV2,CARHTSGYTEAFF,TGTGCCCGACATACTTCAGGGTACACTGAAGCTTTCTTT
.,.,TRBJ2-1,TRBV7-8,CASSLLGHANPYNEQFF,TGTGCCAGCAGCTTGCTGGGACACGCGAACCCTTACAATGAGCAGTTCTTC
.,.,TRBJ1-4,TRBV12-3/TRBV12-4,CASSLGDRLFF,TGTGCCAGCAGCCTGGGGGACCGGCTGTTTTTT
.,.,TRBJ1-6,TRBV5-1,CASSGQERTSPLHF,TGCGCCAGCAGCGGGCAGGAGCGGACTTCACCCCTCCACTTT
.,TRBD1,TRBJ1-6,TRBV12-3/TRBV12-4,CASSGQGGGSPLHF,TGTGCCAGCAGTGGACAGGGAGGAGGTTCACCCCTCCACTTT
.,TRBD2,TRBJ2-1,TRBV20-1,CSARGLAGIYNEQFF,TGCAGTGCTAGGGGGCTAGCGGGAATCTACAATGAGCAGTTCTTC
few,TRBD1,TRBJ2-1,TRBV10-1,CASSEVRLQGYNEQFF,TGCGCCAGCAGTGAAGTCCGTTTACAGGGGTACAATGAGCAGTTCTTC
few,.,TRBJ1-1,TRBV7-2,CASSLARIVNTEAFF,TGTGCCAGCAGCTTAGCGCGCATTGTGAACACTGAAGCTTTCTTT
.,.,TRBJ2-1,TRBV12-3/TRBV12-4,CASSALLGNEQFF,TGTGCCAGCAGTGCCCTTCTTGGGAATGAGCAGTTCTTC
few,TRBD1,TRBJ1-2,TRBV20-1,CSAPPDRVGYGYTF,TGCAGTGCCCCACCCGACAGGGTTGGCTATGGCTACACCTTC